This TCR beta chain was identified during a study of T cells expressing NK-cell markers. Study summary: CD3+CD56+NKG2C+, CD3+CD56+NKG2C- and CD3+CD56-NKG2C+ T cells, once sorted, supplied the TCR beta repertoires.

The CDR3 covers 14 residues. It was by 5'RACE template switching with UMIs that TCR beta cDNA was made. Using the 5' RACE reads, TCRdb records one entry per CDR3 protein without DNA. The repertoire shows about 300,000 distinct CDR3 sequences; the top ten hold 4% to 5%. Sequencing input: blood T cells: a sorted CD56 or NKG2C T cell subset, CD4+ or CD8+ T cells, or bulk PBMC T cells (not recorded which). This chain connects TRBV12-3 or TRBV12-4 to TRBJ1-2. The receptor's source is a woman between 18 and 70 years old in good health. The CDR3 loop is CASRLDPANYGYTF.